This TCR beta chain was observed in a study of cytomegalovirus exposure and HLA in healthy donors. Use of 60 Vbeta and 13 Jbeta primers characterized the PCR. Clones were read by immunoSEQ multiplex PCR, and TCRdb kept only the in-frame ones, dropping some. The table shows about 120,000 clones, with approximately 77% occurring only once. The CDR3 spans 16 residues. Per germline, CDR1 MNHNY and CDR2 SVGAGI (reference sequence). V shed 4 bases, J shed 6 bases, and the junction held 11 bases outside the gene matches. Healthy bone marrow donors formed the donor group. This chain links TRBV6-6 with TRBJ1-2, with 10 bases identical to TRBD1. The sequenced sample was PBMCs. This sequence originates from a man aged 45-65 years in good health and CMV-seropositive. CDR3 protein: CASSSSYGDRGHGYTF. For the CDR3, the DNA is TGTGCCAGCAGTTCCTCCTATGGCGACAGGGGGCATGGCTACACCTTC.